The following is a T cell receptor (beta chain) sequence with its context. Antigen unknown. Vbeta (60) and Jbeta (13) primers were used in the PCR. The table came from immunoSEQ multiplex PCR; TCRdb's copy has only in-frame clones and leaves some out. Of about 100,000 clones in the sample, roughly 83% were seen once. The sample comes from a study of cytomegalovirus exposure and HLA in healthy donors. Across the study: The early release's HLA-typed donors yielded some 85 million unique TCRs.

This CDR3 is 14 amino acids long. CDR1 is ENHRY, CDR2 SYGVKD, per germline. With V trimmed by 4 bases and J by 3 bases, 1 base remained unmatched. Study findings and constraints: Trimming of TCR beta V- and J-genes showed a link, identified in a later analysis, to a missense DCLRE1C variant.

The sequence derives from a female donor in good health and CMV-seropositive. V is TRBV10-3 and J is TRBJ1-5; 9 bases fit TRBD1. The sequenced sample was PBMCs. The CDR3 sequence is CAISGDRVNQPQHF. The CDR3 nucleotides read TGTGCCATCAGTGGGGACAGGGTCAATCAGCCCCAGCATTTT.